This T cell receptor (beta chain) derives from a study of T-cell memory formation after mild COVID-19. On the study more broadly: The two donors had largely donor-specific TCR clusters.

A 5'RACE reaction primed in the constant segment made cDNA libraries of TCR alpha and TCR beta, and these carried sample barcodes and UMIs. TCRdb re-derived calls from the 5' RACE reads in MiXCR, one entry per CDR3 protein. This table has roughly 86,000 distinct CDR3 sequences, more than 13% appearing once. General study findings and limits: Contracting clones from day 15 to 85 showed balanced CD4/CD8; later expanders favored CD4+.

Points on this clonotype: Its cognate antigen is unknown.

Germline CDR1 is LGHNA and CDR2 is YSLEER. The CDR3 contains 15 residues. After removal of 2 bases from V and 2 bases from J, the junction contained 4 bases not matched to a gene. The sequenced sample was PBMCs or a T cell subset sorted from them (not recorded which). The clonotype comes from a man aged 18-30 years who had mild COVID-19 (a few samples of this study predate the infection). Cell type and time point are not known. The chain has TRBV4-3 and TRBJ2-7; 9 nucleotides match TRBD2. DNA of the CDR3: TGCGCCAGCAGCCAAATAGCGGGGGAAGCCTACGAGCAGTACTTC. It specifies CASSQIAGEAYEQYF.